Following are 11 T cell receptor beta chains from one sample sequenced in a study of T cell responses to AZD1222 COVID-19 vaccine. The method was immunoSEQ multiplex PCR; TCRdb's version includes in-frame clones alone and lacks a portion of them. The sample holds about 93,000 clones; 89% are singletons and the top ten take roughly 2.8%. The sequenced sample was peripheral blood, obtained on day 0 of MenACWY control vaccination. Receptors originate from an adult in good health.

In the case of this clone: At one end the junction does not follow the germline gene, possibly because of a read error. The chain links TRBV6-2 or TRBV6-3 to TRBJ2-5; 7 positions match TRBD2. The CDR3 is 16 amino acids. The germline V gene has CDR1 MNHEY and CDR2 SVGEGT. The CDR3 here is CVSSPGGAGYQETQYF. The CDR3 DNA reads as TGTGTCAGCAGCCCCGGGGGAGCGGGGTACCAAGAGACCCAGTACTTC.

V is TRBV11-2 and J is TRBJ1-1; D not certain. V was cut by 4 bases and J by 6 bases, with 12 bases left in between. The CDR3 totals 13 residues. The V gene's germline CDR1 is SGHAT and CDR2 FQNNGV. CDR3 residues: CASSSAGDPEAFF. The CDR3 coding sequence is TGTGCCAGCAGCTCGGCCGGGGATCCTGAAGCTTTCTTT.

This rearrangement joins TRBV7-2 to TRBJ1-4, with D tentatively TRBD1 (6 bases). The V end was cut by 1 base, the J end by 8 bases, with 14 bases between. The germline CDR1 and CDR2 sequences are SGHTA and FQGNSA. The CDR3 totals 15 residues. CDR3 region: CASSLEGTWLEKLFF. CDR3 DNA sequence: TGTGCCAGCAGCTTAGAAGGGACATGGCTCGAAAAACTGTTTTTT.

The rearrangement joins TRBV4-1 to TRBJ1-2, with D possibly TRBD1 on 6 matching bases. Germline loops: CDR1 MGHRA, CDR2 YSYEKL. Trimming shortened V by 1 base and J by 6 bases, and 21 bases separated the two germline ends. The CDR3 has 17 residues. The CDR3 sequence: CASSQGGGAKGTDGYTF. Written as DNA, the CDR3 is TGCGCCAGCAGCCAAGGTGGGGGGGCGAAGGGTACGGATGGCTACACCTTC.

The CDR3 nucleotides are TGCGCCAGCAGCTTGGGGGACTACTACAATGAGCAGTTCTTC. The encoded protein is CASSLGDYYNEQFF. J is TRBJ2-1 and V is TRBV5-1; 7 nucleotides align to TRBD2. This CDR3 contains 14 residues. Trimming cost V 0 bases and J 3 bases; bases outside gene matches: 0. The germline V gene encodes CDR1 SGHRS and CDR2 YFSETQ.

The rearrangement joins TRBV27 to TRBJ1-5; no clear D gene. This CDR3 contains 15 residues. Trimming removed 5 bases at V and 0 bases at J, with 11 bases between. CDR1 is MNHEY and CDR2 is SMNVEV in the germline V gene (reference sequence). As DNA, the CDR3 is TGTGCCAGCAGTCCAGGCCGATATAGCAATCAGCCCCAGCATTTT. Residues: CASSPGRYSNQPQHF.

This clone turned up a few times. The chain recombines TRBV6-5 with TRBJ1-1; 8 nucleotides match TRBD1. This CDR3 is 15 amino acids long. Germline CDR1 and CDR2: MNHEY and SVGAGI. V lost 0 bases and J lost 9; bases outside the gene matches: 9. The CDR3 spells CASSYSIGQGRKAFF. In DNA form, the CDR3 reads TGTGCCAGCAGTTACTCGATTGGACAGGGTCGTAAAGCTTTCTTT.

The chain links TRBV18 to TRBJ1-3; no clear D. Looked up from germline, CDR1 is KGHSH and CDR2 is LQKENI. The CDR3 totals 15 residues. The V gene lost 2 bases and the J gene lost 0 bases, with 8 bases spanning the gap. The DNA of the CDR3 is TGTGCCAGCTCACCATCTTATATCTCTGGAAACACCATATATTTT. It translates to CASSPSYISGNTIYF. The full variable domain, completed using reference TRBV18 and TRBJ1-3, is NAGVMQNPRHLVRRRGQEARLRCSPMKGHSHVYWYRQLPEEGLKFMVYLQKENIIDESGMPKERFSAEFPKEGPSILRIQQVVRGDSAAYFCASSPSYISGNTIYFGEGSWLTVV.

This clone was counted a single time. This chain joins TRBV30 and TRBJ2-1; D is unresolved. Trimming pared 0 bases from V and 8 bases from J, leaving 5 bases between. The CDR3 consists of 11 residues. In germline, CDR1 is GTSNPN, CDR2 SVGIG (reference sequence). CDR3 protein: CAWSVLHEQFF. The CDR3 nucleotides read TGTGCCTGGAGTGTATTGCATGAGCAGTTCTTC. Combining the CDR3 with reference TRBV30 and TRBJ2-1 gives the whole variable domain SQTIHQWPATLVQPVGSPLSLECTVEGTSNPNLYWYRQAAGRGLQLLFYSVGIGQISSEVPQNLSASRPQDRQFILSSKKLLLSDSGFYLCAWSVLHEQFFGPGTRLTVL.

The chain is built from TRBV19 and TRBJ1-1; 7 bases fit TRBD1. Germline CDR1 reads LNHDA; CDR2 reads SQIVND (reference sequence). The CDR3 is 13 residues long. V was clipped by 6 bases and J by 1 base; unmatched bases: 2. The CDR3 spells CASRDRANTEAFF. The CDR3 DNA reads TGTGCCAGTAGAGACAGGGCGAACACTGAAGCTTTCTTT.

This chain links TRBV5-1 with TRBJ2-1; D remains ambiguous. V lost 1 base and J lost 4, with 12 bases in between. Germline-derived CDR1 and CDR2 are SGHRS and YFSETQ. This CDR3 has 15 amino acids. The CDR3 nucleotides read TGCGCCAGCAGCTTGTACCGTACACCTTACAATGAGCAGTTCTTC. Translating it yields CASSLYRTPYNEQFF.